The T cell receptor (beta chain) described here comes from a study of CXCR3-negative and CXCR3-positive naive CD8 T cells. Across the whole study: Total TRB output reached 120 million to 150 million reads, about 1.5 +/- 0.3 million per library.

Every individual CD8+ T cell subset underwent sorting in triplicate at 270,000 or so cells apiece. UMI-tagged TRB cDNA libraries were built via 5' RACE. From its re-call of the 5' RACE reads, TCRdb lists each CDR3 protein once, without DNA. The specimen's table records about 89,000 distinct CDR3 sequences. This CDR3 contains 15 residues. Study results and caveats: Comparison of naive cells showed more hydrophobic TRB CDR3s in CXCR3-positive than in CXCR3-negative naive cells. CXCR3 levels fell partly with cryopreservation; most assays relied on fresh PBMCs. Memory cells diverged, while naive CXCR3-positive and CXCR3-negative cells had similar TRBV-TRBJ usage.

Note on this clonotype: The antigen remains unidentified.

The TCR originated in a human donor in good health. Some clones in this sample may be carry-over from other donors' samples. The V call is TRBV12-3 or TRBV12-4, the J call TRBJ2-7. Sequenced: naive CXCR3+ CD8+ T cells from blood. Subset in this sample: CD45RO-CCR7+CD27+CD95- naive CD8+ T cells expressing CXCR3 (TNR3+). CDR3 in amino acids: CASSLGPTNSYEQYF.